This TCR beta chain originates from a study of graft-versus-host responses after intestinal transplantation. The wider study: Every one of the recipients received anti-thymocyte globulin induction and afterwards took tacrolimus and steroids for about 3 years. Overall study findings and caveats: Graft-donor T cell macrochimerism in patients accompanied high graft-versus-host to host-versus-graft clonal ratios in allografts. Circulating GvH clones peaking coincided with falling HvG clones soon after transplant.

Details on this clone: The antigen remains unidentified.

Germline assignment: CDR1 DFQATT and CDR2 SNEGSKA (reference sequence). The CDR3 length is 11 residues. V shed 4 bases and J shed 5 bases, with 8 bases lying between them. This table comes from immunoSEQ multiplex PCR, and its TCRdb copy is limited to in-frame clones, with some not included. This table holds tens of thousands of clones, roughly 94% found once. The source material was unstimulated CD8+ T cells sorted from spleen or lymph node cells, sampled before intestinal transplant. The chain joins TRBV20-1 to TRBJ1-2; D unclear. The TCR sequence derives from a human donor who received an intestinal transplant. In DNA form, the CDR3 reads TGCAGTGCTATGGGTTTGTATGGCTACACCTTC. Protein product: CSAMGLYGYTF.